These 23 T cell receptor beta chains came from one sample sequenced in a study of blood T cells in healthy people across ages. A second PCR, run for about 6 to 12 cycles, used a sample-barcoded 5' primer plus a J-beta primer mix. One entry per CDR3 protein results from TCRdb running MiXCR on the 5' RACE reads. The table shows about 1.5 million distinct CDR3 sequences, with approximately 40% occurring only once. Sequencing was done on a sample of blood. All receptors derive from a young woman in good health.

The chain couples TRBV6-1 to TRBJ2-1; D gene uncertain. Trimming took 8 bases from V and 7 from J, leaving 9 bases between them. CDR1 is MNHNS, CDR2 SASEGT, per germline. There are 11 residues in the CDR3. The CDR3 loop reads CASATVNEQFF. CDR3 bases: TGTGCCAGCGCGACCGTTAATGAGCAGTTCTTC.

The rearrangement uses TRBV5-6 and TRBJ1-2; D not resolved. The CDR3 spans 13 residues. The germline V gene encodes CDR1 SGHDT and CDR2 YYEEEE. Trimming stripped 3 bases from V and 7 bases from J, with 13 bases between. CDR3 region: CASSSIVGTGYTF. The CDR3 DNA reads TGTGCCAGCAGCTCGATCGTCGGAACTGGCTACACCTTC. Together with reference TRBV5-6 and TRBJ1-2, the CDR3 gives the full variable domain: DAGVTQSPTHLIKTRGQQVTLRCSPKSGHDTVSWYQQALGQGPQFIFQYYEEEERQRGNFPDRFSGHQFPNYSSELNVNALLLGDSALYLCASSSIVGTGYTFGSGTRLTVV.

Turning to this clonotype: The junction differs from germline at one of its ends, possibly a read error. This chain links TRBV7-9 with TRBJ1-1; no firm D call. This CDR3 has 15 amino acids. From germline, CDR1 is SEHNR and CDR2 FQNEAQ (reference sequence). CDR3: CSSSPVLVSNTEAFF. CDR3 coding DNA: TGTTCCAGCAGCCCGGTTTTAGTGTCGAACACTGAAGCTTTCTTT.

Only a few counts were recorded for this clonotype. The chain employs TRBV10-3 and TRBJ2-7; 9 bases are shared with TRBD1. This CDR3 has 15 residues. Germline trimming cut 5 bases from V and 4 bases from J; bases unmatched to any gene: 9. Germline V gene lookup returns CDR1 ENHRY and CDR2 SYGVKD. CDR3 sequence (DNA): TGTGCCATCAGTAAACGGGACAGGGTAACGTACGAGCAGTACTTC. Its translation is CAISKRDRVTYEQYF.

V and J are TRBV16 and TRBJ2-4; a weak D match, TRBD2 (7 bases). Judging by the DNA end, TRBJ2-7 fits better; the J call may be wrong. CDR3 size: 13 residues. The germline V gene has CDR1 KGHSY and CDR2 FQNENV. The CDR3 DNA is TGTGCCAGCAGCCAATCTGCGGGGGCCGAGCAGTACTTC. Encoded protein: CASSQSAGAEQYF.

The CDR3 spells CATRAGPDYEQYF. The CDR3 nucleotides read TGTGCCACCAGGGCGGGACCGGACTACGAGCAGTACTTC. V and J are TRBV6-5 and TRBJ2-5, with D perhaps TRBD2 (6 bases). The end of the DNA is better explained by TRBJ2-7, so the J call may be wrong. In germline, CDR1 is MNHEY, CDR2 SVGAGI. The CDR3 spans 13 residues.

The rearrangement joins TRBV10-3 to TRBJ1-6, with D perhaps matching TRBD1 (6 bases). CDR1 and CDR2 from the germline V gene are ENHRY and SYGVKD. The CDR3 consists of 14 residues. V gave up 7 bases and J gave up 10 bases, with 17 bases separating them. CDR3 DNA: TGTGCCATCACGAACGGGGGGGCGGACTCACCCCTCCACTTT. Translating it yields CAITNGGADSPLHF.

This clonotype turned up a few times. V and J are TRBV20-1 and TRBJ2-5, with 10 bases aligning to TRBD2. The DNA matches TRBJ2-7 better at its end, which makes the J call doubtful. This CDR3 is 15 amino acids long. Germline values: CDR1 DFQATT, CDR2 SNEGSKA (reference sequence). The CDR3 protein is CSAIKTSGFSYEQYF. CDR3 nucleotide sequence: TGCAGTGCTATAAAGACTAGCGGGTTCTCCTACGAGCAGTACTTC.

V and J are TRBV20-1 and TRBJ2-5, with 7 bases aligning to TRBD2. V was clipped by 6 bases and J by 4 bases; unmatched bases: 14. Germline CDR1 and CDR2: DFQATT and SNEGSKA (reference sequence). This CDR3 is 15 amino acids long. The chain's CDR3 is CSANSERDWGETQYF. The CDR3 DNA is TGCAGTGCCAATAGCGAGCGGGACTGGGGAGAGACCCAGTACTTC.

This clonotype appeared once. This chain's CDR3 is CASFMTGASYEQYF. The CDR3 DNA reads TGTGCCAGCTTCATGACAGGGGCCTCCTACGAGCAGTACTTC. The V and J genes are TRBV28 and TRBJ2-7; the match to TRBD1 covers 8 bases. Germline V gives CDR1 MDHEN, CDR2 SYDVKM. J gave up 0 bases and V 8 bases, and 6 bases lay outside the gene matches. The CDR3 has 14 amino acids.

The rearrangement uses TRBV4-1 and TRBJ2-4, with D possibly being TRBD2 (6 bases). The J call may be incorrect, as the DNA end agrees better with TRBJ2-7. This CDR3 region has 16 residues. Germline V gene sequence: CDR1 MGHRA, CDR2 YSYEKL. This chain's CDR3 is CASSLRTLAEGDEQYF. The CDR3 DNA reads as TGCGCCAGCAGCCTAAGGACGTTAGCGGAGGGTGACGAGCAGTACTTC.

This clonotype has a single count. The chain joins TRBV5-1 to TRBJ1-5; possibly TRBD1 for D (5 bases). Germline V gene lookup returns CDR1 SGHRS and CDR2 YFSETQ. The CDR3 totals 15 residues. The V end was cut by 3 bases, the J end by 5 bases, with 15 bases between. Here the CDR3 DNA reads TGCGCCAGCAGCTCTACAGGCCAGGGTGATCAGCCCCAGCATTTT. As protein: CASSSTGQGDQPQHF. Combining the CDR3 with reference TRBV5-1 and TRBJ1-5 gives the whole variable domain KAGVTQTPRYLIKTRGQQVTLSCSPISGHRSVSWYQQTPGQGLQFLFEYFSETQRNKGNFPGRFSGRQFSNSRSEMNVSTLELGDSALYLCASSSTGQGDQPQHFGDGTRLSIL.

In its sample, this clonotype was seen a few times. The V gene is TRBV20-1, the J gene TRBJ1-1; D perhaps matches TRBD1 (6 bases). This CDR3 spans 18 amino acids. V was clipped by 1 base and J by 0 bases, with 21 bases between them. Per the germline V gene, CDR1 is DFQATT and CDR2 is SNEGSKA (reference sequence). This CDR3 reads CSARVDRSSIYMNTEAFF. Here the CDR3 DNA reads TGCAGTGCTAGAGTCGACAGGTCGTCGATTTACATGAACACTGAAGCTTTCTTT.

The rearrangement links TRBV7-2 to TRBJ2-7; 8 bases fit TRBD2. The ends lost 5 bases at V and 0 bases at J; junction bases unmatched: 6. Germline CDR1 and CDR2: SGHTA and FQGNSA. The CDR3 runs 15 residues. This CDR3 is CASSRSGVSSYEQYF. The CDR3 DNA is TGTGCCAGCAGCCGTAGCGGGGTGAGCTCCTACGAGCAGTACTTC.

The chain couples TRBV11-2 to TRBJ1-4, with D perhaps TRBD1 (5 bases). Trimming pared 6 bases from V and 3 bases from J, leaving 11 bases between. The CDR3 totals 14 residues. Germline CDR1 SGHAT, CDR2 FQNNGV. The CDR3 loop is CASRQEGANEKLFF. The CDR3 DNA is TGTGCCAGCAGACAAGAAGGGGCTAATGAAAAACTGTTTTTT.

The chain uses TRBV7-9 and TRBJ1-1; 8 bases agree with TRBD1. Losses at the gene ends were 5 bases for V and 4 bases for J; bases not matched to a gene: 9. Germline CDR1 and CDR2: SEHNR and FQNEAQ (reference sequence). This CDR3 region has 15 residues. The CDR3: CASSLRTGGFTEAFF. Here the CDR3 DNA reads TGTGCCAGCAGCCTAAGAACAGGGGGTTTCACTGAAGCTTTCTTT.

This CDR3 reads CASGKGVGDTQYF. Written as DNA, the CDR3 is TGTGCCAGCGGGAAGGGGGTTGGAGATACGCAGTATTTT. The chain joins TRBV27 to TRBJ2-3, with D possibly being TRBD1 (6 bases). Trimming cost V 8 bases and J 5 bases, with 14 bases left between them. The CDR3 length is 13 residues. Germline V lookup: CDR1 MNHEY, CDR2 SMNVEV (reference sequence).

This rearrangement joins TRBV20-1 to TRBJ2-4; D might be TRBD1 (5 bases). The J call may be faulty, since TRBJ2-7 better matches the DNA end. The CDR3 has 15 residues. Per germline, CDR1 DFQATT and CDR2 SNEGSKA (reference sequence). In nucleotides, the CDR3 is TGCAGTGCTAGAGATCGCGGCAGGGTCATTGACGAGCAGTACTTC. Translating gives CSARDRGRVIDEQYF.

For this clonotype: A much larger clone is a single base away; this may be a read error. The V and J genes are TRBV7-9 and TRBJ2-5, with D possibly being TRBD1 (5 bases). The J call is doubtful: the DNA matches TRBJ2-7 better. The CDR3 totals 13 residues. Germline V lookup: CDR1 SEHNR, CDR2 FQNEAQ (reference sequence). The DNA for the CDR3 is TGTGCCAGCTCCTCTGGGGCAGACTGCGAGCAGTACTTC. Protein sequence: CASSSGADCEQYF.

V gene TRBV28 combines with J gene TRBJ2-7; TRBD2 matches at 7 bases. The CDR3 is 14 residues long. In germline, CDR1 is MDHEN, CDR2 SYDVKM. The V and J ends lost 4 bases and 4 bases, in that order; junction bases with no gene match: 7. Here the CDR3 reads CASSSMGGWYEQYF. The CDR3 bases are TGTGCCAGCAGTTCCATGGGGGGGTGGTACGAGCAGTACTTC.

The genes are TRBV7-2 and TRBJ1-2, with D maybe TRBD1 (5 bases). The germline CDR1 and CDR2 sequences are SGHTA and FQGNSA. This CDR3 has 14 residues. The V end lost 2 bases, the J end lost 6 bases, and 13 bases lay between the germline ends. Here the CDR3 reads CASSLIRSGDGYTF. CDR3 DNA: TGTGCCAGCAGCTTAATTCGGTCGGGGGATGGCTACACCTTC.

This clonotype was counted a few times. CDR3 sequence reads: CSAPSGTSGGGSTDTQYF. CDR3 nucleotide sequence: TGCAGTGCACCCTCTGGGACTAGCGGGGGGGGTAGCACAGATACGCAGTATTTT. The rearrangement joins TRBV20-1 to TRBJ2-3; 16 bases line up with TRBD2. The germline CDR1 and CDR2 sequences are DFQATT and SNEGSKA (reference sequence). V trimming: 6 bases; J trimming: 0 bases; junction bases outside the gene matches: 9. This CDR3 contains 18 residues.

This chain connects TRBV28 to TRBJ2-4, with 11 bases identical to TRBD1. The J call may not be correct, given that the DNA end is closer to TRBJ2-7. The CDR3 is 13 amino acids. CDR1 is MDHEN and CDR2 is SYDVKM in the germline V gene. The CDR3 reads CASRGQGVSEQYF. The CDR3 bases are TGTGCCAGCAGGGGACAGGGGGTTAGCGAGCAGTACTTC.